This T cell receptor (beta chain) was obtained from a study of neoadjuvant anti-PD-1 for oral cavity cancer. The sample holds one count of this clone. This CDR3 spans 15 amino acids. In germline, CDR1 is MNHEY, CDR2 SMNVEV (reference sequence). The V end lost 6 bases, the J end lost 0 bases, and 14 bases lay between the germline ends. Assay: immunoSEQ multiplex PCR; the TCRdb copy retains only in-frame clones and omits some. The sample carries about 9,100 clones, 64% recorded once. As for time point: after neoadjuvant nivolumab, at surgical resection. This specimen was PBMCs, taken after nivolumab (anti-PD-1) treatment. The receptor was isolated from a person aged 40 to 85 with oral cavity squamous cell carcinoma. The chain uses TRBV27 and TRBJ1-2, with D perhaps TRBD1 (5 bases). The DNA for the CDR3 is TGTGCCAGCAGCAGCGGGACGGCAGCTAACTATGGCTACACCTTC. Its protein is CASSSGTAANYGYTF.